The T cell receptor beta chain under discussion was sequenced for a study of beta chain features in type 1 diabetes. On the study more broadly: Taken together, all samples contributed approximately 110,000,000 examined sorted cells.

V dropped 5 bases and J dropped 2 bases, with 8 bases sitting between them. Germline lookup yields CDR1 MNHNY and CDR2 SVGAGI (reference sequence). This CDR3 region has 13 residues. The authors reverse transcribed all of the isolated RNA, so sequencing captured expressed TCRB transcripts. Only in-frame clones appear in the TCRdb table, and some are missing; sequencing was by immunoSEQ multiplex PCR. Of 150,000 to 190,000 clones in the sample, approximately 8.1% were seen once. This clonotype originated in a man between 18 and 35 years old in good health. The chain recombines TRBV6-6 with TRBJ2-3, with D unclear. Source material: central memory CD4+ T cells from blood. CDR3 loop: CASSELATDTQYF. CDR3 coding DNA: TGTGCCAGCAGTGAGTTAGCCACAGATACGCAGTATTTT.